This is a list of T cell receptor beta chains from one sample in a study of OX40 agonist ivuxolimab in advanced cancers. Sequenced by immunoSEQ multiplex PCR; TCRdb stores in-frame clones only, minus some. The sample contains about 12,000 clones, approximately 75% of which appear only once. Specimen: CD4+ or CD8+ T cells sorted from blood, collected in a trial of the OX40 agonist ivuxolimab. These receptors were obtained from an adult with an advanced solid tumor such as melanoma, head and neck, liver or kidney cancer. Both conserved end residues are trimmed from each CDR3. Each record gives: J gene, V gene, clone size, CDR3 protein. For some rows the clone size is stated as once, few or many, or as a class when expanded; others skip it.

J: TRBJ2-5; V: TRBV7-8; size: -; CDR3: ASSLAGLGLAELQETQY
J: TRBJ1-5; V: TRBV4-1; size: few; CDR3: ASSQEGAQPQH
J: TRBJ1-4; V: TRBV19; size: -; CDR3: ASRTVYLDEKLF
J: TRBJ2-7; V: TRBV27; size: -; CDR3: ASSRNWGGHEQY
J: TRBJ2-1; V: TRBV10-3; size: -; CDR3: AISEYAPPDEQF
J: TRBJ1-2; V: TRBV6-5; size: -; CDR3: ASSYSGYGYT
J: TRBJ2-7; V: TRBV6-5; size: -; CDR3: ASSLAGGPNEQY
J: TRBJ1-1; V: TRBV6-5; size: once; CDR3: ASSYGRTEAF
J: TRBJ1-2; V: TRBV5-1; size: -; CDR3: ASAGPDGYT
J: TRBJ2-7; V: TRBV6-1; size: few; CDR3: ASSEAGDSSYEQY
J: TRBJ2-3; V: TRBV14; size: -; CDR3: ASSQPPTGVASTDTQY
J: TRBJ2-2; V: TRBV4-1; size: -; CDR3: ASSPWSGELF
J: TRBJ2-1; V: TRBV4-2; size: once; CDR3: ASSQDTREQF
J: TRBJ2-3; V: TRBV5-4; size: -; CDR3: ASRILDTQY
J: TRBJ2-5; V: TRBV18; size: -; CDR3: ASSPSPIQETQY
J: TRBJ2-7; V: TRBV27; size: -; CDR3: ASSRAGGNYEQY
J: TRBJ1-3; V: TRBV6-5; size: -; CDR3: ASKIGGSGNTIY
J: TRBJ2-2; V: TRBV7-8; size: -; CDR3: ASSSPGGGFTGELF
J: TRBJ1-1; V: TRBV11-2; size: -; CDR3: ASNPFGSWDTEAF
J: TRBJ2-5; V: TRBV2; size: few; CDR3: ASSEGTEQETQY
J: TRBJ1-1; V: TRBV19; size: -; CDR3: ASSIEGQGVTEAF
J: TRBJ2-1; V: TRBV2; size: -; CDR3: ASSVIGGGAFNEQF
J: TRBJ2-1; V: TRBV6-5; size: -; CDR3: ASIDQGIYNEQF
J: TRBJ1-1; V: TRBV5-1; size: -; CDR3: ASSLAAGTEAF
J: TRBJ2-7; V: TRBV9; size: -; CDR3: ASSVQGGYEQY
J: TRBJ1-1; V: TRBV2; size: -; CDR3: ASIDTPGAF
J: TRBJ2-5; V: TRBV2; size: once; CDR3: ASRATGSPERQY
J: TRBJ2-1; V: TRBV10-2; size: -; CDR3: ASSEFSGRFYEQF
J: TRBJ2-2; V: TRBV5-1; size: once; CDR3: ASSAEGFGELF
J: TRBJ2-3; V: TRBV6-5; size: -; CDR3: ASSYEAGGSDTQY